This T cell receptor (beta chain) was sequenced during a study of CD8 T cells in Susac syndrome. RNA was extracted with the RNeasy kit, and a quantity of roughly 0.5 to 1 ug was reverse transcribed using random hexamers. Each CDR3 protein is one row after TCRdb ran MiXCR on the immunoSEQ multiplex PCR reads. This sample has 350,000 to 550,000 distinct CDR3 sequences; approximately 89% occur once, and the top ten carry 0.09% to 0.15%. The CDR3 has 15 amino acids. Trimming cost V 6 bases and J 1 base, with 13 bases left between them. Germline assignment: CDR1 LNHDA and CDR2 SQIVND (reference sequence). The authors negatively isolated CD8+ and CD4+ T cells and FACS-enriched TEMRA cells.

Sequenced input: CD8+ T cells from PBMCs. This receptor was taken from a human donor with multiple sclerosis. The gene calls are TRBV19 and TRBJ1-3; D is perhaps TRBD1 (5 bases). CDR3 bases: TGTGCCAGTAGCCCGGGACTAGCTTCTGGAAACACCATATATTTT. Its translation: CASSPGLASGNTIYF.